This TCR beta chain was sequenced for a study of STAT3 mutations in large granular lymphocyte leukemia. Points on this clone: Its antigen is still unknown.

Libraries were prepared by immunoSEQ multiplex PCR; TCRdb keeps only in-frame clonotypes and omits some of them. This table holds 10,000 or so clones, around 76% found once. General study points: Every T-LGLL patient had at least one immunodominant TCRbeta clonotype.

Germline-derived CDR1 and CDR2 are GTSNPN and SVGIG (reference sequence). The CDR3 extends over 13 amino acids. Trimming took 8 bases from V and 0 from J, leaving 13 bases between them. This chain joins TRBV30 and TRBJ1-1, with a possible D match to TRBD1 (6 bases). The receptor was isolated from a man aged 55 to 70 with T-cell large granular lymphocyte leukemia. Some clones in this sample may be carry-over from other donors' samples. Sample: peripheral blood mononuclear cells. The CDR3 here is CALKGGLNTEAFF. CDR3 DNA: TGTGCCCTCAAGGGGGGGCTGAACACTGAAGCTTTCTTT.